This TCR beta chain was recorded in a study of T cell responses to AZD1222 COVID-19 vaccine (dated by TCRdb to the early 2020s). Describing the broader study: Because spike-specific TCR depth and breadth did not differ between the two schedules, AZD1222 recipients who got a second dose at roughly 4 weeks were pooled with those who got a second dose at roughly 12 weeks. A total of 233 trial participants underwent TCR sequencing, of whom around 200 received two doses of AZD1222 and about 25 received two doses of the MenACWY control vaccine. Trial participants were enrolled by age into subgroups of 18-55, 56-69 and 70-plus years, and approximately 150, 30 and 60 TCR-sequenced participants, respectively, were included in these subgroups. Summary of the overall study and its limitations: Reportedly, close to half of the unique spike-specific TCRs recognized epitopes lying outside the regions that are mutated in the B.1.351 and B.1.1.7 variants. After two AZD1222 doses, both the breadth and the depth of spike-specific TCRs were significantly higher than at day 0 and than in MenACWY recipients. Participants were mostly white British, with more females than males. The authors suggested clonal diversity may have been underestimated. The vaccine-associated CD4 TCRs covered the entire spike protein, and the dominant responses fell in regions 160-218 and 743-854. The 56-69-year group was small, and its depth increase did not reach significance, likely because of low power. Conclusions about previously exposed vaccinees are limited, since just a handful of AZD1222 recipients were seropositive for SARS-CoV-2 at baseline. Because no samples from the day 14 peak response were available, repertoires could be characterized only after the peak T cell response.

The CDR3 regions of human TCRbeta chains were subjected to immunosequencing. Per the source publication's procedure: Repertoire TCRs were matched against a reference library of SARS-CoV-2-specific TCRs generated with the MIRA antigen-specificity platform. Breadth meant the fraction of unique TCRs that were SARS-CoV-2-associated, whereas depth meant the fraction of total T cells that were SARS-CoV-2-associated. Each spike-specific TCR was assigned to its reactive spike region and to a CD4 or CD8 class using the MIRA data. Log10-transformed breadth and depth values were compared by one-way ANOVA with Sidak's multiple comparisons tests. The immuneACCESS repertoire file appears here via TCRdb, limited to in-frame rearrangements. These files lack a portion of the clones; in checked studies, under half of the deficit traces to unresolved V genes, and the cause of the others is not known. V and J calls and clone size are given by that table; D and trimming were obtained from the DNA. For this sample the table gives about 180,000 clones, of which 70% to 90% were detected only once. The top ten constitute around 8% of the sample.

Details on this clone: Which antigen it targets is not known. No base quality information exists; no much larger clone differs at one position.

The time point label here, explained by the study, means: baseline before first vaccination. Samples from vaccinated people were obtained from the UK trials COV001 and COV002, which included a single-blind randomized controlled phase 2/3 trial of AZD1222 (ChAdOx1 nCoV-19) in healthy adults. Trial participant PBMC samples were collected at day 0 and day 28 after the second dose for TCRbeta chain sequencing. The CDR3 has 18 amino acids, counting the end cysteine and phenylalanine. Only CDR3 DNA remains: 54 bases, in frame from the first base. CDR1 and CDR2 (LGHNA, YSLEER) derive from the germline V gene. V and J are trimmed by 0 bases and 5 bases, and the gene matches miss 7 bases of the junction.

Sequenced here: peripheral blood, sampled on day 0 of AZD1222 vaccination. The clonotype originates from an adult in good health. The receptor chain draws on TRBV4-3 and TRBJ2-2, and 12 bases in between align with TRBD2. CDR3 reads: CASSQDLLAGGNTGELFF. The bases read TGCGCCAGCAGCCAAGACCTACTAGCGGGGGGTAATACCGGGGAGCTGTTTTTT.